This T cell receptor (beta chain) came from a study of HIV-infected patients and healthy controls. Study-wide results and caveats: HIV+ repertoires were severely depleted of MAIT alpha-chain CDR3s, unlike healthy controls. Slight age and sex differences between study cohorts did not explain the diversity differences.

Alpha and beta constant-region primers primed reverse transcription of around 540 ng RNA. Alpha and beta chain libraries were made separately by chain-specific third strand synthesis with multiplexing indices. Each molecule carried a 12-nucleotide identifier made of two joined random hexamers added before amplification. TCRdb reanalysed the 5' RACE reads using MiXCR and keeps one entry per CDR3 protein. The table records approximately 15,000 distinct CDR3 sequences, approximately 7% of them present only once. This clonotype was seen ten or more times. What it recognizes is unknown. CDR1 and CDR2 from the germline V gene are MNHNS and SASEGT. The ends were cut back, 7 bases at V and 5 bases at J, with 15 bases in the middle. The CDR3 is 13 amino acids. All unsorted peripheral T cells were captured because whole blood was used without fractionation.

The chain couples TRBV6-1 to TRBJ2-7; possibly TRBD2 for D (6 bases). This clonotype was obtained from an adult in good health. The sequenced material came from blood. This chain's CDR3 is CASTFELANEQYF. The CDR3 coding sequence is TGTGCCAGCACCTTCGAACTAGCCAACGAGCAGTACTTC.